A single sample gave rise to the 11 T cell receptor beta chains below, sequenced in a study of CD4 T cells in relation to SARS-CoV-2 and coronaviruses (dated by TCRdb to the early 2020s). CD4+ T cells from unexposed donors were collected before the COVID-19 pandemic (2011-2018). After about 9 days of culture, CD4+ T cells were isolated with the EasySep CD4+ T cell isolation kit. Library preparation was by the immunoSEQ multiplex PCR assay. TCRdb took over this immuneACCESS table, retaining in-frame rearrangements with V and J assigned. Such tables are incomplete; in checked studies, under half of the missing clones stem from an unresolved V gene, and the remainder is unexplained. A total of approximately 20,000 clones appear in this sample, 60% to 85% of them only once. The ten most abundant clones make up approximately 15% of the sample. These receptors are not linked to any known antigen. Sequenced input: CD4+ T cells from PBMCs, cultured in vitro. The receptor set was obtained from a human donor in good health.

This clone was recorded only once. The chain couples TRBV4-1 to TRBJ1-2; a weak D match, TRBD1 (6 bases). The CDR3 covers 16 residues. Looked up from germline, CDR1 is MGHRA and CDR2 is YSYEKL. V was pared by 0 bases and J by 5 bases, with 16 bases between. The CDR3 DNA sequence: TGCGCCAGCAGCCAAGAAGCTGTGGGGGCGGGTTATGGCTACACCTTC. Protein sequence: CASSQEAVGAGYGYTF.

The chain couples TRBV28 to TRBJ1-2; D call uncertain. Germline V gene sequence: CDR1 MDHEN, CDR2 SYDVKM. V was pared by 6 bases and J by 2 bases, with 10 bases between. CDR3 size: 13 residues. In nucleotides, the CDR3 is TGTGCCAGCAGCCCCACAAGAAACTATGGCTACACCTTC. This codes for CASSPTRNYGYTF.

This chain links TRBV30 with TRBJ2-6; D might be TRBD2 (5 bases). This CDR3 has 17 amino acids. V lost 3 bases to trimming and J lost 2 bases, with 17 bases between them. Germline CDR1 and CDR2: GTSNPN and SVGIG (reference sequence). CDR3 in DNA: TGTGCCTGGAGCTCTGGACTCACCCGGACTGGGGCCAACGTCCTGACTTTC. It yields the protein CAWSSGLTRTGANVLTF.

V and J are TRBV9 and TRBJ2-1; D not certain. V lost 1 base and J 2 bases, leaving 7 bases between the germline ends. Per germline, CDR1 SGDLS and CDR2 YYNGEE. The CDR3 consists of 14 residues. Here the CDR3 reads CASSVSLTYNEQFF. The CDR3 nucleotides read TGTGCCAGCAGCGTATCCTTAACCTACAATGAGCAGTTCTTC.

The J gene is TRBJ2-5, the V gene TRBV10-3; tentatively, D is TRBD1 or TRBD2 (5 bases each). The CDR3 length is 16 residues. The V gene's germline CDR1 is ENHRY and CDR2 SYGVKD. With 2 bases removed from V and 3 bases from J, the gap between germline ends came to 16 bases. CDR3 in amino acids: CAISEGRGVGEETQYF. As DNA, the CDR3 is TGTGCCATCAGTGAGGGAAGAGGGGTAGGGGAAGAGACCCAGTACTTC.

V gene TRBV19 combines with J gene TRBJ1-1, with D unresolved. This CDR3 has 15 amino acids. Germline values: CDR1 LNHDA, CDR2 SQIVND (reference sequence). V was cut by 1 base and J by 1 base, with 10 bases left in between. CDR3 region: CASSIGKRGNTEAFF. The CDR3 coding sequence is TGTGCCAGTAGTATAGGGAAGAGAGGGAACACTGAAGCTTTCTTT.

This clone was picked up a small number of times. This chain uses TRBV5-4 with TRBJ1-6, with a weak D call TRBD1 (5 bases). Trimming shortened V by 3 bases and J by 10 bases, and 11 bases separated the two germline ends. The CDR3 is 13 residues long. Germline-derived CDR1 and CDR2 are SGHNT and YYREEE (reference sequence). The CDR3 spells CASSWDSDSPLHF. The CDR3 DNA is TGTGCCAGCAGCTGGGACTCGGACTCACCCCTCCACTTT.

The J gene is TRBJ1-2, the V gene TRBV2; 9 bases agree with TRBD1. Trimming cost V 6 bases and J 8 bases; bases outside gene matches: 13. The germline gives CDR1 SNHLY, CDR2 FYNNEI. The CDR3 runs to 15 residues. CDR3 region: CASRNGTGNFWGYTF. The CDR3 DNA is TGTGCCAGCAGAAATGGGACAGGGAATTTTTGGGGCTACACCTTC.

The chain couples TRBV5-4 to TRBJ1-6, with 9 bases identical to TRBD1. V lost 3 bases to trimming and J lost 10 bases; unmatched junction nucleotides: 8. The germline V gene encodes CDR1 SGHNT and CDR2 YYREEE (reference sequence). This CDR3 region has 15 residues. CDR3 DNA: TGTGCCAGCAGCTCCCCGGGACAGGGTTGGTCACCCCTCCACTTT. The encoded protein is CASSSPGQGWSPLHF.

This clone showed up just once. V is TRBV29-1 and J is TRBJ2-3; maybe TRBD2 (6 bases). Trimming took off 3 bases at V and 3 bases at J, with 10 bases between the two ends. The CDR3 extends over 13 amino acids. In germline, CDR1 is SQVTM, CDR2 ANQGSEA. The CDR3 nucleotides read TGCAGCGTTGAGGCGGGAAGAACAGATACGCAGTATTTT. Translation gives CSVEAGRTDTQYF.

The CDR3 bases are TGTGCCAGTAGTCGGCAGGGTGACTGGGAGACCCAGTACTTC. Encoded protein: CASSRQGDWETQYF. The chain recombines TRBV19 with TRBJ2-5; the D gene is possibly TRBD1 (5 bases). V lost 5 bases to trimming and J lost 5 bases, with 15 bases between them. From germline, CDR1 is LNHDA and CDR2 SQIVND (reference sequence). The CDR3 loop spans 14 amino acids.